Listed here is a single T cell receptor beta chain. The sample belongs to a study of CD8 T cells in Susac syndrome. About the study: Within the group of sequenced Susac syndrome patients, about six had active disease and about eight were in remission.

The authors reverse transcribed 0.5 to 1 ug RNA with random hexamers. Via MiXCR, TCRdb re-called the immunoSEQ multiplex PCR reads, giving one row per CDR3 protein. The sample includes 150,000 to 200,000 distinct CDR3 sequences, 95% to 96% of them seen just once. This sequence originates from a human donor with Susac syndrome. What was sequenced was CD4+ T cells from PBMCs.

The CDR3 protein is CASSPSSGRAYTQYF. CDR3 nucleotides: TGTGCCAGCAGTCCATCTAGCGGGAGGGCCTATACGCAGTATTTT. The V call is TRBV27, the J call TRBJ2-3, with 12 bases identical to TRBD2. V shed 5 bases and J 7 bases; nucleotides not matched to a gene: 7. The CDR3 spans 15 residues. CDR1 is MNHEY, CDR2 SMNVEV, per germline (reference sequence).